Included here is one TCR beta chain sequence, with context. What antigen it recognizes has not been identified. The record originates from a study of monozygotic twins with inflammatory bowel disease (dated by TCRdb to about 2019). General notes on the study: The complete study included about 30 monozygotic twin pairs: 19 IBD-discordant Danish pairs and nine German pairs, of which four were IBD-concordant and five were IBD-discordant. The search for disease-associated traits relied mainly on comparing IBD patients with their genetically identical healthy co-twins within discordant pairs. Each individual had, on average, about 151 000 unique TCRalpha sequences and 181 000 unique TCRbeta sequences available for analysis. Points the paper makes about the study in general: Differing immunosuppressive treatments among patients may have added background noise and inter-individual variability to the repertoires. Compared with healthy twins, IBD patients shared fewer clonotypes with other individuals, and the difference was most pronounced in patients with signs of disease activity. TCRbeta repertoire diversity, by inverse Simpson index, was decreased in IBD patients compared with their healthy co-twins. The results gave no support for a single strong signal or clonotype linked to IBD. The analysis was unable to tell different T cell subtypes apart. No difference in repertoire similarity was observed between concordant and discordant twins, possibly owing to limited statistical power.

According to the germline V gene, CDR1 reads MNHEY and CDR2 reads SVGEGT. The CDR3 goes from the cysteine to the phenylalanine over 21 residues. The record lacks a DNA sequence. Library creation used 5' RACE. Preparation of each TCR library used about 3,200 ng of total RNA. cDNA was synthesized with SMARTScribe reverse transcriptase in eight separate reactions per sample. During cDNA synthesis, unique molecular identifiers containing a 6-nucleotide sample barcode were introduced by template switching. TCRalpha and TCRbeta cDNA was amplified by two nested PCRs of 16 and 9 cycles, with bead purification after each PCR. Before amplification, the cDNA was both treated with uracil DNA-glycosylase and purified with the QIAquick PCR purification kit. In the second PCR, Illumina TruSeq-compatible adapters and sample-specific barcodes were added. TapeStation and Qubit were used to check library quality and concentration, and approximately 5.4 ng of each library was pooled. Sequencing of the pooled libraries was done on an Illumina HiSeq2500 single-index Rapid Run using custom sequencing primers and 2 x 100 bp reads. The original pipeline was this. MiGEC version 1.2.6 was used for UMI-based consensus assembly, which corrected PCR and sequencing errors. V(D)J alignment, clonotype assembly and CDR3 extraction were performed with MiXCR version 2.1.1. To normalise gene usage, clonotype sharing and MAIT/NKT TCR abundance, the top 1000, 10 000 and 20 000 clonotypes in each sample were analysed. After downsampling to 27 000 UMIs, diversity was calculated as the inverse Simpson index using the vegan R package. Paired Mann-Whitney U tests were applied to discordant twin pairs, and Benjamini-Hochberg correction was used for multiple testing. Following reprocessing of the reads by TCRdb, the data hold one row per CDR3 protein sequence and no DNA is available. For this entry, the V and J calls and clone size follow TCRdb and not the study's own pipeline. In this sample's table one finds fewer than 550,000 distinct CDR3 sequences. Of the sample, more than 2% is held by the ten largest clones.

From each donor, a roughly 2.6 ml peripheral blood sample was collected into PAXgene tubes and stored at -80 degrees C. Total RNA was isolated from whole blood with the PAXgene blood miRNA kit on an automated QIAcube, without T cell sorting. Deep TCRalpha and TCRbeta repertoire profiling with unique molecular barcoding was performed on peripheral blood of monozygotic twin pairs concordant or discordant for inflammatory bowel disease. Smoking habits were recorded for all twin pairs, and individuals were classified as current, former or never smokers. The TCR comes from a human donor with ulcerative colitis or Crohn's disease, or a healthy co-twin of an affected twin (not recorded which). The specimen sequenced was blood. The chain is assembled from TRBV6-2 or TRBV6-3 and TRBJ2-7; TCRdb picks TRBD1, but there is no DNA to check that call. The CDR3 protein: CASSYSGPGQGASFSPYEQYF.